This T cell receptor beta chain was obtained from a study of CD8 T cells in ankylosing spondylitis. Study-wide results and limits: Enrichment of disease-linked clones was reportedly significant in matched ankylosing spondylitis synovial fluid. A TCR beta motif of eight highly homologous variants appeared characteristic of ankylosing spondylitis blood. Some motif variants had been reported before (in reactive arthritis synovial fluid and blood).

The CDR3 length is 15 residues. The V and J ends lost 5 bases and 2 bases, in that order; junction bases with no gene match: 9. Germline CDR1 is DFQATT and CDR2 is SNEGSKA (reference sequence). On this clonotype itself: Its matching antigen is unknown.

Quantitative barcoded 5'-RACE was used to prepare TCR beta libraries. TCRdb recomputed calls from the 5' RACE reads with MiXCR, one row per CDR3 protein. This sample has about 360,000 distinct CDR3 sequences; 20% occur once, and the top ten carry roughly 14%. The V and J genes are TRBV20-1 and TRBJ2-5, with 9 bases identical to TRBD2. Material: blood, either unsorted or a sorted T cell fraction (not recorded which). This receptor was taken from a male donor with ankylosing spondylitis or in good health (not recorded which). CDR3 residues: CSADPVAGVQETQYF. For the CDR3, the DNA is TGCAGTGCTGACCCGGTAGCGGGGGTACAAGAGACCCAGTACTTC.